This T cell receptor (beta chain) appears in the sequencing data of a study of T-cell reconstitution after alpha-beta-depleted transplantation in children (dated by TCRdb to the mid-2010s). Some background on the complete study: T-cell immune reconstitution after TCRalphabeta/CD19-depleted allogeneic hematopoietic cell transplantation in children was quantitatively tracked in the study by means of TCR repertoire profiling.

Interpreted using the paper, the treatment or condition label stands for: allogeneic hematopoietic cell transplantation with graft depleted of TCRalphabeta T cells and CD19 B cells. Transplant recipients were children who received TCRalphabeta/CD19-depleted allogeneic hematopoietic cell grafts. The library was made by PCR. Sequenced on an Illumina HiSeq 2500. To normalize quantification of the TCRbeta repertoire, the TCR libraries were built with molecular barcoding that relied on unique molecular identifiers. TCRdb handled the public reads itself, with Q25 trimming in fastp and clone calling in MiXCR, and kept productive beta chains. Rows merge per CDR3 protein into single entries with the most common DNA and genes. The sample yields 800,000 to 1,000,000 distinct CDR3 sequences; less than 30% were counted once. Over 25% of the sample is in the top ten clones. On the study overall, not on this receptor specifically: The high TCRbeta diversity at day 60 in some patients was ascribed to recipient T cells and intrathymic progenitors that had survived conditioning. The apparently early recovery of alphabetaT-cell counts about two months after transplant reportedly depended on only several hundred rapidly expanded clones that came from non-depleted graft cells. The frequencies of hyperexpanded clones fell over the following months, and after one year, T-cell counts and TCRbeta diversity were mostly attributed to newly produced T cells.

The CDR3 runs 12 residues from the cysteine to the phenylalanine. Just CDR3 DNA is preserved here, 36 bases in frame from base 1. Germline trimming amounts to 3 bases on V and 10 bases on J, with 3 as the count of junction bases outside the gene matches. CDR1 and CDR2 were assigned from the germline V gene (reference sequence) as SGHAT and FQDESV. Comment on this clonotype: This receptor's antigen is unknown. Per-nucleotide qualities are absent, and no much larger clonotype sits a single base away.

Sequenced material: PBMCs, mostly from graft donor cells, taken 360 days after TCRalphabeta/CD19-depleted stem cell transplant. The sequence was collected from a boy less than two years old who had a stem cell transplant for SCID, so the T cells may come from the graft donor. The chain joins TRBV11-1 to TRBJ2-1, with 7 central nucleotides matching TRBD1. The CDR3 region has the sequence CASSFAGGEQFF. The DNA sequence reads TGTGCCAGCAGCTTTGCAGGGGGAGAGCAGTTCTTC.